The rows below give T cell receptor beta chains drawn from one sample of a study of metastatic and nonmetastatic thyroid tumors. TCRdb re-called clones from the PCR reads using MiXCR. The sample includes 23,000 or so clones, around 30% of them seen just once. The sequencing input was tumor tissue. These receptors were taken from a female donor with papillary thyroid cancer or a benign thyroid nodule (not recorded which). Some clones in this sample may be carry-over from other donors' samples. The CDR3 runs from the conserved cysteine through the conserved F or W. The order of the fields is D gene, J gene, clone size, V gene, CDR3 protein, CDR3 DNA. D genes are given only for firm matches. Clone size is shown for a subset of rows, as once, few, many or a class of expanded clone.

NA | TRBJ2-1 | NA | TRBV7-2 | CASSKGLYNEQFF | TGTGCCAGCAGCAAGGGACTGTACAATGAGCAGTTCTTC
TRBD1 | TRBJ2-2 | many | TRBV18 | CASWPTGGVTGELFF | TGTGCCAGCTGGCCGACAGGGGGGGTCACCGGGGAGCTGTTTTTT
NA | TRBJ2-3 | many | TRBV30 | CAWGRLGTDTQYF | TGTGCCTGGGGGCGGCTGGGCACAGATACGCAGTATTTT
NA | TRBJ1-6 | many | TRBV5-8 | CASSLTGSSPLHF | TGTGCCAGCAGCCTTACAGGGAGTTCACCCCTCCACTTT
NA | TRBJ1-2 | once | TRBV18 | CASSPDKTANYGYTF | TGTGCCAGCTCACCCGATAAGACAGCCAACTATGGCTACACCTTC
TRBD1 | TRBJ1-5 | once | TRBV6-2/TRBV6-3 | CASSYTPGQGVASNRPQHF | TGTGCCAGCAGTTACACTCCGGGACAGGGTGTTGCTAGTAATCGGCCCCAGCATTTT
NA | TRBJ1-2 | NA | TRBV20-1 | CSARDGGGHPWLYGYTF | TGCAGTGCTAGAGACGGGGGAGGACACCCCTGGCTCTATGGCTACACCTTC
NA | TRBJ1-4 | many | TRBV6-1 | CASSEDRIKLFF | TGTGCCAGCAGTGAAGATAGAATAAAACTGTTTTTT
NA | TRBJ1-1 | many | TRBV2 | CASKYRVNTEAFF | TGTGCCAGCAAATACAGGGTGAACACTGAAGCTTTCTTT
NA | TRBJ1-4 | NA | TRBV11-2 | CASSLTRVNEKLFF | TGTGCCAGCAGCCTAACCAGGGTTAATGAAAAACTGTTTTTT
NA | TRBJ2-3 | many | TRBV6-1 | CASRQSTDTQYF | TGTGCCAGCAGACAGAGCACAGATACGCAGTATTTT
NA | TRBJ1-2 | NA | TRBV20-1 | CSARDFTGPWGYTF | TGCAGTGCTAGAGATTTTACCGGGCCCTGGGGCTACACCTTC
TRBD2 | TRBJ2-2 | many | TRBV20-1 | CSASPSSGAPITGELFF | TGCAGTGCTAGTCCCTCCAGCGGGGCCCCCATCACCGGGGAGCTGTTTTTT
NA | TRBJ2-1 | many | TRBV14 | CASRKAVAGPYNEQFF | TGTGCCAGCAGAAAGGCGGTAGCTGGGCCCTACAATGAGCAGTTCTTC
NA | TRBJ1-2 | medium-sized | TRBV6-5 | CASSYSGSHYGYTF | TGTGCCAGCAGTTACTCAGGGAGCCACTATGGCTACACCTTC
NA | TRBJ1-2 | NA | TRBV11-2 | CASSLDTF | TGTGCCAGCAGCTTAGACACCTTC
NA | TRBJ1-6 | NA | TRBV9 | CASSAQGDLRANLPIHF | TGTGCCAGCAGCGCCCAGGGAGACCTCAGGGCCAATTTACCCATCCACTTT
NA | TRBJ2-2 | few | TRBV12-3/TRBV12-4 | CASKSGTPSGELFF | TGTGCCAGCAAGTCCGGGACTCCGAGCGGGGAGCTGTTTTTT
TRBD2 | TRBJ2-2 | few | TRBV6-1 | CASSGLAGGEAGELFF | TGTGCCAGCAGTGGCCTAGCGGGGGGGGAGGCCGGGGAGCTGTTTTTT
NA | TRBJ1-1 | many | TRBV2 | CASSPAGGSLAFF | TGTGCCAGCAGCCCCGCCGGCGGCAGCCTAGCTTTCTTT
NA | TRBJ2-7 | few | TRBV24-1 | CATSPGDLYEQYF | TGTGCCACCAGCCCAGGGGACCTCTACGAGCAGTACTTC
NA | TRBJ2-1 | NA | TRBV2 | CAINRDYEQFF | TGTGCCATAAACCGGGACTATGAGCAGTTCTTC